A selection of T cell receptor beta chains follows, all from one sample in a study of blood T cell repertoires in COVID-19. Sequenced by immunoSEQ multiplex PCR; TCRdb stores in-frame clones only, minus some. The sample contains roughly 150,000 clones, around 86% of which appear only once. Sequenced input: peripheral blood. The receptors stem from a man between 65 and 79 years old who had recovered from COVID-19. CDR3s include the opening cysteine and the closing phenylalanine or tryptophan. Fields, in order: D gene, clone size, J gene, V gene, CDR3 DNA, CDR3 protein. A D gene is named only where the DNA matches it firmly. Clone size is stated in some rows and not others, as once, few, many or a class when expanded.

d_gene: TRBD2
abundance: many
j_gene: TRBJ2-5
v_gene: TRBV11-3
CDR3nt: TGTGCCAGCAGCTCTCGGGAGGGCGGGGAGACCCAGTACTTC
CDR3aa: CASSSREGGETQYF

d_gene: TRBD1
abundance: .
j_gene: TRBJ1-5
v_gene: TRBV18
CDR3nt: TGTGCCAGCTCACCCGACAGGGAACAGCCCCAGCATTTT
CDR3aa: CASSPDREQPQHF

d_gene: .
abundance: .
j_gene: TRBJ1-3
v_gene: TRBV28
CDR3nt: TGTGCCAGCAGTTTGGAGGGGCGGAACACCATATATTTT
CDR3aa: CASSLEGRNTIYF

d_gene: TRBD2
abundance: .
j_gene: TRBJ2-7
v_gene: TRBV2
CDR3nt: TGTGCCAGCAGCAGGGGTAGCGGGAGAGGCTACGAGCAGTACTTC
CDR3aa: CASSRGSGRGYEQYF

d_gene: .
abundance: .
j_gene: TRBJ1-3
v_gene: TRBV9
CDR3nt: TGTGCCAGCAGCGTAGGGAGGGGCTCTGGAAACACCATATATTTT
CDR3aa: CASSVGRGSGNTIYF

d_gene: .
abundance: .
j_gene: TRBJ1-3
v_gene: TRBV6-5
CDR3nt: TGTGCCAGCAGTTACTCTGGCAGTCTCTCTGGAAACACCATATATTTT
CDR3aa: CASSYSGSLSGNTIYF

d_gene: .
abundance: .
j_gene: TRBJ1-5
v_gene: TRBV2
CDR3nt: TGTGCCAGCACTCAGGGAGGTAGCTTTGAGCCCCAGCATTTT
CDR3aa: CASTQGGSFEPQHF

d_gene: .
abundance: .
j_gene: TRBJ1-4
v_gene: TRBV4-3
CDR3nt: TGCGCCAGCAGCCTGCGGACTAATGAAAAACTGTTTTTT
CDR3aa: CASSLRTNEKLFF

d_gene: .
abundance: .
j_gene: TRBJ2-5
v_gene: TRBV7-2
CDR3nt: TGTGCCAGCAGCCAAAACGGTTCAGGGCGAGAGACCCAGTACTTC
CDR3aa: CASSQNGSGRETQYF

d_gene: .
abundance: .
j_gene: TRBJ2-1
v_gene: TRBV5-1
CDR3nt: TGCGCCAGCAGCTTGGAACCACAACTACGGGCCTACAATGAGCAGTTCTTC
CDR3aa: CASSLEPQLRAYNEQFF

d_gene: .
abundance: .
j_gene: TRBJ1-3
v_gene: TRBV10-3
CDR3nt: TGTGCCATCAGCTCCGGACAGAGCTCTGGAAACACCATATATTTT
CDR3aa: CAISSGQSSGNTIYF

d_gene: .
abundance: .
j_gene: TRBJ2-7
v_gene: TRBV10-2
CDR3nt: TGCGCCAGCAGTGGGGGAGGTTCCTACGAGCAGTACTTC
CDR3aa: CASSGGGSYEQYF

d_gene: .
abundance: .
j_gene: TRBJ2-7
v_gene: TRBV5-1
CDR3nt: TGCGCCAGCAGCCAGAGCGGGCTGAGCTCCTACGAGCAGTACTTC
CDR3aa: CASSQSGLSSYEQYF

d_gene: .
abundance: .
j_gene: TRBJ1-3
v_gene: TRBV13
CDR3nt: TGTGCCAGCAGCTCCGTGGGAAACACCATATATTTT
CDR3aa: CASSSVGNTIYF

d_gene: TRBD2
abundance: .
j_gene: TRBJ2-1
v_gene: TRBV28
CDR3nt: TGTGCCAGCAGTTTTAACTCCGGGACTAGCGGGAGGGGTGAGCAGTTCTTC
CDR3aa: CASSFNSGTSGRGEQFF

d_gene: TRBD1
abundance: few
j_gene: TRBJ1-2
v_gene: TRBV7-2
CDR3nt: TGTGCCAGCAGCCTGGGACAGGGGATCTATGGCTACACCTTC
CDR3aa: CASSLGQGIYGYTF

d_gene: TRBD2
abundance: once
j_gene: TRBJ2-3
v_gene: TRBV7-2
CDR3nt: TGTGCCAGCAGCCCCGAGGGACTAGCGTCGGAGGGGGCGCAGTATTTT
CDR3aa: CASSPEGLASEGAQYF

d_gene: .
abundance: once
j_gene: TRBJ2-7
v_gene: TRBV28
CDR3nt: TGTGCCAGCAGTCCAACCTCCTCCGGGACGGGGGAAACCTACGAGCAGTACTTC
CDR3aa: CASSPTSSGTGETYEQYF

d_gene: TRBD2
abundance: .
j_gene: TRBJ2-3
v_gene: TRBV11-3
CDR3nt: TGTGCCAGCAGCTCGGGGGGACTAGCGGGAGGGTACACAGATACGCAGTATTTT
CDR3aa: CASSSGGLAGGYTDTQYF

d_gene: .
abundance: few
j_gene: TRBJ1-1
v_gene: TRBV5-1
CDR3nt: TGCGCCAGCAGCTTGGGTACCTCGGGCACTGAAGCTTTCTTT
CDR3aa: CASSLGTSGTEAFF

d_gene: TRBD2
abundance: .
j_gene: TRBJ2-7
v_gene: TRBV18
CDR3nt: TGTGCCAGCTCACCGGATGCTAGCGGGAGGGCCGAGCAGTACTTC
CDR3aa: CASSPDASGRAEQYF

d_gene: .
abundance: .
j_gene: TRBJ1-4
v_gene: TRBV6-6
CDR3nt: TGTGCCAGCAGTTCTGCGGCAGCAACTAATGAAAAACTGTTTTTT
CDR3aa: CASSSAAATNEKLFF

d_gene: .
abundance: .
j_gene: TRBJ1-1
v_gene: TRBV30
CDR3nt: TGTGCCTGGAGCCCCCCTCCGGTCATGAACACTGAAGCTTTCTTT
CDR3aa: CAWSPPPVMNTEAFF

d_gene: TRBD1
abundance: .
j_gene: TRBJ2-3
v_gene: TRBV9
CDR3nt: TGTGCCAGCAGCGCCACGGGACAGCCCGGCACAGATACGCAGTATTTT
CDR3aa: CASSATGQPGTDTQYF

d_gene: .
abundance: .
j_gene: TRBJ2-3
v_gene: TRBV7-2
CDR3nt: TGTGCCAGCAGCTTCAACAGCCGCACAGATACGCAGTATTTT
CDR3aa: CASSFNSRTDTQYF

d_gene: TRBD1
abundance: .
j_gene: TRBJ1-2
v_gene: TRBV13
CDR3nt: TGTGCCAGCAGCTTAAGAGGACAGGGAGGCTATGGCTACACCTTC
CDR3aa: CASSLRGQGGYGYTF

d_gene: TRBD1
abundance: .
j_gene: TRBJ1-2
v_gene: TRBV6-1
CDR3nt: TGTGCCAGCAGTGAAGTTGGACAGGGGGCGTCGGGCTACACCTTC
CDR3aa: CASSEVGQGASGYTF

d_gene: .
abundance: .
j_gene: TRBJ2-7
v_gene: TRBV4-1
CDR3nt: TGCGCCAGCAGCCTCCAGCAATTACTAGTCTACGAGCAGTACTTC
CDR3aa: CASSLQQLLVYEQYF

d_gene: .
abundance: .
j_gene: TRBJ1-2
v_gene: TRBV6-5
CDR3nt: TGTGCCAGCAGTTACTCCGGTCTCGGCTATGGCTACACCTTC
CDR3aa: CASSYSGLGYGYTF

d_gene: TRBD1
abundance: .
j_gene: TRBJ1-1
v_gene: TRBV19
CDR3nt: TGTGCCAGTAGTATAGAGGGACAGGGGGACACTGAAGCTTTCTTT
CDR3aa: CASSIEGQGDTEAFF

d_gene: TRBD1
abundance: .
j_gene: TRBJ1-2
v_gene: TRBV10-3
CDR3nt: TGTGCCATCACTCAGACAGGGAAAGGCTACACCTTC
CDR3aa: CAITQTGKGYTF

d_gene: TRBD2
abundance: .
j_gene: TRBJ2-1
v_gene: TRBV9
CDR3nt: TGTGCCAGCAGCGCACAACTAGCGGGAGGGCCGAATGAGCAGTTCTTC
CDR3aa: CASSAQLAGGPNEQFF